Described below is a single T cell receptor beta chain sequence and its context. The sample holds many counts of this clonotype. This receptor's antigen is unknown. The input lacks base qualities; no much larger clone sits a single base away. This sample stems from a study of neurological immune-mediated disorders (dated by TCRdb to between 2018 and 2021). Some background on the complete study: Using UMI-based sequencing, the study compared peripheral blood TCR-beta repertoires from patients with HTLV-I-associated myelopathy (HAM/TSP), patients with multiple sclerosis, and healthy controls. The cohort was made up of approximately 71 subjects, consisting of about 14 HAM/TSP patients, around 35 multiple sclerosis patients and 20 healthy controls. Longitudinal samples, technical triplicates and paired sorted CD4+ and CD8+ T-cell subsets, alongside PBMC samples, were included among the approximately 110 TCR-beta libraries.

cDNA was synthesized by template-switch 5'RACE using a primer carrying a 10-nucleotide random unique molecular identifier by which each TCR transcript was tagged. Every sequencing run covered 15-18 subjects and yielded more than 170 million TCR-beta sequences. The RNeasy kit was used to extract total RNA. The KAPA Real-time Library Amplification kit was used to amplify TCR-beta VDJ regions with primers for the TCR constant region and the 5'RACE anchor. A first PCR added sample indexes and Illumina adaptors, and a second PCR then raised library yield. After Ampure bead purification, the TCR product of roughly 650 bp was size-selected on a 2% E-gel SizeSelection system. Before pooling, library quality was assessed on a Bioanalyzer, concentration was determined with Qubit, and library quantification was performed with the Kapa Library Quantification kit. Libraries were sequenced paired-end 2 x 150 bp on an Illumina HiSeq 2500. To increase sequence diversity, about 23-32% phiX was spiked into each library pool. Per the source publication's procedure: The quality-filtered reads were processed with the UMI-based MiGEC pipeline, whose error correction step removed more than 80% of the raw TCR sequences. VDJ genes were aligned to IMGT germline references, and clonotypes were defined by unique CDR3 amino acid sequence plus V-J genes. VDJtools evaluated clonal expansion, Shannon diversity and CDR3 relatedness (CalcPairwiseDistances, ClusterSamples); CLCbio workbench built phylogenetic trees. A clone was classed as expanded if it had 8 or more unique UMIs, a cutoff based on coefficient-of-variation modelling across technical triplicates. The raw public data were reprocessed by TCRdb itself: fastp quality trimming at Q25, MiXCR clonotype calling, in-frame beta chains only. CDR3 protein duplicates are merged, each entry listing the most common genes and DNA. The V and J calls come from TCRdb's annotation, not from the publication. For this sample the table gives about 77,000 distinct CDR3 sequences, of which approximately 9.4% were detected only once. The ten biggest clones cover less than 2% of the sample.

The healthy controls were volunteers from blood banks in Maryland, USA. Unsorted PBMC libraries were generated from 2 million PBMCs stored in RNAlater at -80 °C until RNA extraction. Peripheral blood was subjected to Ficoll-Hypaque density gradient centrifugation to isolate PBMCs, which were then cryopreserved in liquid nitrogen. The CDR3 holds 14 amino acids from the cysteine to the phenylalanine. The retained sequence is limited to the CDR3, 42 bases, with the frame set at the first base. V loses 5 bases of germline sequence and J loses 3 bases, and the interval between the two ends is 12 bases. General study outcomes and caveats: No identical CDR3 amino acid sequences were found to be shared among expanded clones across subjects, suggesting that TCR-beta repertoires were private in all groups. TCR clonal expansion was highest in HAM/TSP patients and lowest in MS patients, with MS patients falling below even healthy controls.

Sequenced: PBMCs. This TCR came from a man aged 50 to 59 in good health. In this chain, TRBV12-3 or TRBV12-4 is recombined with TRBJ2-3; possibly the D gene is TRBD2, per 6 matching bases. The CDR3: CASSIRETTDTQYF. The nucleotides are TGTGCCAGCAGTATCCGGGAGACTACAGATACGCAGTATTTT.